The following is a T cell receptor beta chain sequence with its context. Its antigen is unknown. At the Johns Hopkins FTIC core, DNA taken from cultured CD4+ T cells was sequenced by way of the Oncomine TCR Beta short-read assay. From cultured CD4+ T cells, genomic DNA was extracted. TCRdb passed the PCR reads through MiXCR, listing each CDR3 protein once. The sample consists of some 10,000 distinct CDR3 sequences, about 39% of them appearing once. Noted treatment: approximately nine-day PBMC culture with coronavirus spike peptide pools or control peptides (ViraFEST assay). The unexposed donor gave CD4+ T cells before the COVID-19 pandemic (2011-2018). ViraFEST enlarged antigen-specific T cell populations with peptide pools and afterwards sequenced TCRs. This entry comes from a study of vaccination and CD4 T cells after COVID-19. Background on the study: Following dose two, a median around 69 days (range 14 to 241) passed before post-vaccine samples were taken. Overlapping spike peptides of SARS-CoV-2, HCoV-NL63, HCoV-OC43 and HCoV-229E were used, and cells were stimulated with them.

Germline lookup yields CDR1 DFQATT and CDR2 SNEGSKA (reference sequence). V was trimmed by 6 bases and J by 7 bases, leaving 9 bases between them. The CDR3 runs 10 residues. This chain joins TRBV20-1 and TRBJ1-1; D ambiguous. The source is a human donor in good health. The sequenced sample was CD4+ T cells from blood, cultured in vitro. The CDR3 DNA follows: TGCAGTGCAAAAGGTGGTGAAGCTTTCTTT. This sequence encodes CSAKGGEAFF.